This T cell receptor beta chain was sequenced during a study of beta chain features in type 1 diabetes. Study details: Cell yields, gender and age were similar in healthy donors and patients. Study-level results: For patients, the naive, central memory and Treg TCRB repertoires appeared more alike than for healthy donors. When VDJ junctions were examined, type 1 diabetes patients showed fewer insertions and more deletions. TCRB CDR3s were moderately but significantly shorter in Type 1 diabetes patients in all four CD4+ subsets.

There are a few counts of this clone. The antigen remains unidentified. V lost 6 bases to trimming and J lost 2 bases; unmatched junction nucleotides: 3. The CDR3 runs 14 residues. Germline CDR1 is SGDLS and CDR2 is YYNGEE. Sequenced material consisted of expressed TCRB transcripts (all of the isolated RNA was reverse transcribed). The table came from immunoSEQ multiplex PCR; TCRdb's copy has only in-frame clones and leaves some out. The sample yields more than 300,000 clones, roughly a tenth seen once. Via the markers CD45RO/CCR7/CD25/CD127/CD95/CD27, stem cell-like memory, regulatory, central memory and naive CD4+ cells were sorted.

The rearrangement joins TRBV9 to TRBJ2-1; 9 bases are shared with TRBD2. This receptor was identified in a man aged 30 to 45 with type 1 diabetes. The sample was central memory CD4+ T cells from blood. CDR3 amino acids: CASTAGGPYNEQFF. The CDR3 DNA reads as TGTGCCAGCACAGCGGGAGGCCCCTACAATGAGCAGTTCTTC.